This record concerns one T cell receptor (beta chain) sequence. Each donor's status was that of a healthy bone marrow donor. These data belong to a study of cytomegalovirus exposure and HLA in healthy donors. Study background: Earlier, approximately 180 million T cells were analyzed, and some 120 million unique TCR beta sequences were found among them.

Trimming took off 5 bases at V and 5 bases at J, with 15 bases between the two ends. There are 14 residues in the CDR3. CDR1 MNHEY and CDR2 SVGAGI come from the germline V gene. Vbeta (60) and Jbeta (13) primers were used in the PCR. Some clones are missing from TCRdb's copy, which holds only in-frame ones; the method was immunoSEQ multiplex PCR. The table records 100,000 or so clones, about 80% of them present only once. The source material was PBMCs. This chain connects TRBV6-5 to TRBJ1-1, with D uncertain. The sequence was obtained from a man in his forties or fifties in good health and CMV-seronegative. The CDR3 region is CASSAIYTGTEAFF. CDR3 DNA: TGTGCCAGCAGTGCAATTTACACGGGGACTGAAGCTTTCTTT.